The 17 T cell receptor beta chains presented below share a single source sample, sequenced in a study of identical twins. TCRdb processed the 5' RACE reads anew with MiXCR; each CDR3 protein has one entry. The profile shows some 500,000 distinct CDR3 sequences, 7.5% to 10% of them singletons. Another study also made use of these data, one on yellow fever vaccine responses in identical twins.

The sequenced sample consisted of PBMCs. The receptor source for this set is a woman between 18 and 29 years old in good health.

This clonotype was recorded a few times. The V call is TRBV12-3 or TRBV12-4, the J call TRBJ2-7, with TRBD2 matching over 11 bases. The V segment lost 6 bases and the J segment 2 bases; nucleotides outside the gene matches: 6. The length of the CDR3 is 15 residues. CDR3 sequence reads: CASRSTSGETYEQYF. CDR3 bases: TGTGCCAGCAGATCGACTAGCGGGGAAACCTACGAGCAGTACTTC.

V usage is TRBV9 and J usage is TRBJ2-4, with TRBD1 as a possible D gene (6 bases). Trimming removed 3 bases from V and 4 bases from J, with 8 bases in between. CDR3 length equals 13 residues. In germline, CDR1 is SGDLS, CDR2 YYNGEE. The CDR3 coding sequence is TGTGCCAGCAGCGCGGGACATAAAAACATTCAGTACTTC. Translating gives CASSAGHKNIQYF.

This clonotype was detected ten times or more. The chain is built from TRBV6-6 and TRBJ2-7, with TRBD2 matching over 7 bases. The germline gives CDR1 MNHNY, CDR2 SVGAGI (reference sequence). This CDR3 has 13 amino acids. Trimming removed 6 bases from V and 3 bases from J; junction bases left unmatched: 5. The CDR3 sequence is CASSSLAGYEQYF. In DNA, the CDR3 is TGTGCCAGCAGCAGCTTAGCGGGCTACGAGCAGTACTTC.

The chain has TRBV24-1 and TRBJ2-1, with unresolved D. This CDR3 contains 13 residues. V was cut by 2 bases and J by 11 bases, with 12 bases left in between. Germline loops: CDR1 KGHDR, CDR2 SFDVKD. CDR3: CATSDSLDRKQFF. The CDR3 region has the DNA TGTGCCACCAGTGATTCCCTAGACCGTAAGCAGTTCTTC.

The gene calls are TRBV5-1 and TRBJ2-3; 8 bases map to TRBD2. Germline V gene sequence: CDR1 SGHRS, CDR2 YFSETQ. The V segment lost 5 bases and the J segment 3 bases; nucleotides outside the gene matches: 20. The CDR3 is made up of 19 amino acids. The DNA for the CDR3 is TGCGCCAGCAGGCCCAGTCGGGGGGGCGTCGAGGAGGGTACAGATACGCAGTATTTT. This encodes CASRPSRGGVEEGTDTQYF. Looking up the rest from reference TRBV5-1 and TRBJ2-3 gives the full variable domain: KAGVTQTPRYLIKTRGQQVTLSCSPISGHRSVSWYQQTPGQGLQFLFEYFSETQRNKGNFPGRFSGRQFSNSRSEMNVSTLELGDSALYLCASRPSRGGVEEGTDTQYFGPGTRLTVL.

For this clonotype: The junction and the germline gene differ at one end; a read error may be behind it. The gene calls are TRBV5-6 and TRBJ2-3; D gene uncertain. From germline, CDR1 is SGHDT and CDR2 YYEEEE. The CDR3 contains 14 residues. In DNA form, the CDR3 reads TGTGCCAGCAGCCCCGGGCTCCTCGGCTGCGCGCAGCTTTTT. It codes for CASSPGLLGCAQLF.

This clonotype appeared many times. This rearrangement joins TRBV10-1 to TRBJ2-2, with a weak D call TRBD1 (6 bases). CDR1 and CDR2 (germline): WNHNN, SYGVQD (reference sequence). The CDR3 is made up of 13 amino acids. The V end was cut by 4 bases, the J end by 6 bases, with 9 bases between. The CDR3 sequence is CASSANRAGELFF. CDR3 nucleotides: TGCGCCAGCAGTGCAAACAGGGCCGGGGAGCTGTTTTTT.

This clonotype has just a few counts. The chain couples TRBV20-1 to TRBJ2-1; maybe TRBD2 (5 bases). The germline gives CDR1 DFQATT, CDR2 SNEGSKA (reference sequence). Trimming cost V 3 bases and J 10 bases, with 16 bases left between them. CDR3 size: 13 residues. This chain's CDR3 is CSASLRRAEEQFF. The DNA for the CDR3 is TGCAGTGCTAGCTTACGGCGGGCGGAAGAGCAGTTCTTC.

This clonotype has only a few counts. CDR3 protein: CASSTGTSGSIWADTQYF. CDR3 in DNA: TGTGCCAGCAGTACTGGGACTAGCGGGAGCATCTGGGCAGATACGCAGTATTTT. This rearrangement joins TRBV6-2 or TRBV6-3 to TRBJ2-3; 14 nucleotides match TRBD2. CDR3 size: 18 residues. V shed 5 bases, J shed 4 bases, and the junction held 11 bases outside the gene matches. Germline-derived CDR1 and CDR2 are MNHEY and SVGEGT.

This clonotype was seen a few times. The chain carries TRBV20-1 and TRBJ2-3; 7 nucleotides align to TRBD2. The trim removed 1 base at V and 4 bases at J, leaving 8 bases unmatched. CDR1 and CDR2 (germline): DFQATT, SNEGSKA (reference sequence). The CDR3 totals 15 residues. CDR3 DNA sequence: TGCAGTGCTAGAGGAGGCGGGAGTGGGCCAGATACGCAGTATTTT. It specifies CSARGGGSGPDTQYF.

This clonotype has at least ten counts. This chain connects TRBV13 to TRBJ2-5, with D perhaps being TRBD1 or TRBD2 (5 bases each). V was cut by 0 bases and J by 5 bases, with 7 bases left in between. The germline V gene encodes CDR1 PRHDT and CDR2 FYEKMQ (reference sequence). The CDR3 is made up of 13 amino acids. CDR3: CASSLGWGETQYF. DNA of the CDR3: TGTGCCAGCAGCTTAGGTTGGGGGGAGACCCAGTACTTC. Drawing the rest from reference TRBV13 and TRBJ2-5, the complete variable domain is AAGVIQSPRHLIKEKRETATLKCYPIPRHDTVYWYQQGPGQDPQFLISFYEKMQSDKGSIPDRFSAQQFSDYHSELNMSSLELGDSALYFCASSLGWGETQYFGPGTRLLVL.

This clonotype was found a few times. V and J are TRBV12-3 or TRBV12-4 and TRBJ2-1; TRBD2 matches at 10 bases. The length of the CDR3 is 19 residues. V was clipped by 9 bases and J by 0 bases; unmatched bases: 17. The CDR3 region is CASNLRPAGGPSSYNEQFF. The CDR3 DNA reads TGTGCCAGTAACCTCAGGCCAGCGGGAGGGCCGAGCTCCTACAATGAGCAGTTCTTC.

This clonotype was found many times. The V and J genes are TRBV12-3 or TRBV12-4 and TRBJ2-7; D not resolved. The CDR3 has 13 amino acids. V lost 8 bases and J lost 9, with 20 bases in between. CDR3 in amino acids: CASGLGKANGQYF. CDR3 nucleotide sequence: TGTGCCAGCGGCCTGGGTAAGGCGAACGGGCAGTACTTC.

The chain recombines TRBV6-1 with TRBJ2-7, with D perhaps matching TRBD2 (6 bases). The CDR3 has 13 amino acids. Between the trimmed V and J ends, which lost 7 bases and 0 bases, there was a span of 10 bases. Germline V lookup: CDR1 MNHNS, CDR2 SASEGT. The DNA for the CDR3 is TGTGCCAGCATGGAGGGGCACTCCTACGAGCAGTACTTC. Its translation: CASMEGHSYEQYF.

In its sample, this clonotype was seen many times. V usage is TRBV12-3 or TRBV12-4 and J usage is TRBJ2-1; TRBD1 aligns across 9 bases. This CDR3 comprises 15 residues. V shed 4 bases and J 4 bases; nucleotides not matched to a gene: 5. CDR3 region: CASSSRDRVYNEQFF. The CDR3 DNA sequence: TGTGCCAGCAGTTCGCGGGACAGGGTTTACAATGAGCAGTTCTTC.

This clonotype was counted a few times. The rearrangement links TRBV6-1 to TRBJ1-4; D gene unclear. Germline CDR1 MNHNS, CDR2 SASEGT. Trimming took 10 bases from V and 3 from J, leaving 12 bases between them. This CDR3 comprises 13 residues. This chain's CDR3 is CATGGFANEKLFF. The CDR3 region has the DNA TGTGCCACGGGAGGGTTTGCTAATGAAAAACTGTTTTTT.

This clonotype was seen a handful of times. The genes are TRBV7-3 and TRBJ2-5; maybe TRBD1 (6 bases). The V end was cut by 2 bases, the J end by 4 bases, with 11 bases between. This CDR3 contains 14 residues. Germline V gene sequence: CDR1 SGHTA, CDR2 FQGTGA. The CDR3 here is CASSLGVRGETQYF. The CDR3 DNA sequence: TGTGCCAGCAGCTTAGGCGTCAGGGGAGAGACCCAGTACTTC.